This T cell receptor beta chain came from a study of read filtering for tumor transcriptome and immune sequencing (dated by TCRdb to about 2020). Looking at the study overall: The cohort consisted of 17 to 20 male and approximately 15 female patients, with a mean age of about 64 years and an age range of roughly 45 to 85. Per sample, about 4.05 to 10.27 million TCR-region mapped reads were obtained with IR-seq, compared with only 85 to 1273 with RNA-seq. Under revised international staging, 8 patients fell into R-ISS I, 16 into R-ISS II and six or seven into R-ISS III. Using the same bone marrow samples, the study compared TCR repertoires obtained by targeted immune repertoire sequencing with those obtained by bulk whole-transcriptome sequencing. Whole-transcriptome libraries were prepared with the TruSeq RNA Access Library Prep Kit after DNase treatment. One of the main goals was to work out a read-filtering strategy for immune repertoire data, in particular whether clonotypes backed by only a single read should be removed. Study-wide conclusions, independent of this receptor: Single-read clonotypes made up roughly four fifths of clonotypes but only 3.5% to 4.5% of total reads in IR-seq, compared with approximately 75% of clonotypes and 35% to 45% of reads in RNA-seq. The sorted CD138-negative fraction was a mixed bone marrow immune population, not purified T cells. When single-read clonotypes were removed, the proportions of shared clonotypes in IR-seq and RNA-seq correlated more strongly. IR-seq captured clonotypes at much higher depth and more reliably than RNA-seq, and smaller IR-seq throughput sufficed to identify most shared clonotypes.

Starting from 350 to 450 ng RNA, TCR libraries were constructed with the Immunoverse kit using molecular barcoded adaptors that cover the alpha/delta and beta/gamma chains. TCR library preparation was performed with the same RNA that was used for transcriptome sequencing. TCR libraries were sequenced on an Illumina HiSeq 4000 with 2 x 150 cycles. In the authors' own workflow: With MiXCR, TCR reads were aligned to human V, D, J and C references and assembled into CDR3 clonotypes, with quality filtering and error correction included. The tcR package in R was used to analyze clonotype counts and gene usage diversity. For inspection of raw mapping reads, RNA-seq reads were mapped by STAR aligner version 2.5.3a onto GRCh37 of the human genome. To test the effect of sequencing depth on detected clonotypes, IR-seq fastq files were randomly downsampled using Seqtk 1.3. TCRdb reran the public reads through fastp at Q25 and MiXCR, keeping productive beta chains. A single entry per CDR3 protein holds the most common genes and DNA from its merged rows. TCRdb's processing, not the authors', yielded these V and J calls. Here the sample has around 65,000 distinct CDR3 sequences; roughly 18% occur a single time. The ten largest clones take up about 14% of the sample.

Points on this clonotype: It has no known antigen specificity. Germline and junction disagree at one end, which may indicate a read error.

Each patient had bone marrow sampled at the time of active disease. Ficoll-Hypaque density gradient centrifugation was used to isolate bone marrow mononuclear cells. Myeloma plasma cells were removed and CD138-negative cells were collected by negative selection after labeling with CD138 magnetic microbeads on a MACS separator. Flow cytometry with CD138 antibodies on an Attune NxT was used to check how pure the isolated cells were. TRIzol reagent was used to extract total RNA, which was then quantified with a NanoDrop spectrophotometer. Paired RNA-seq and IR-seq were performed on the CD138-negative bone marrow sample of each patient. From a lookup of the germline V gene (reference sequence), CDR1 and CDR2 are SGHNT and YYREEE. Its CDR3 holds 13 amino acids, cysteine through phenylalanine. Just the 39-base CDR3 DNA is kept, in frame starting at base 1.

The rearranged segments are TRBV5-4 and TRBJ2-4, with the D segment identity uncertain. The TCR comes from a donor over 35 with multiple myeloma. The sample comprised a population of CD138-negative cells sorted from bone marrow. Interpreted using the paper, the cell subset or site label stands for: bone marrow mononuclear cells depleted of CD138+ plasma/myeloma cells by negative magnetic selection. The nucleotide sequence reads as follows: TGTGCCAGCAGCTTGTTGCAGGAAAACATTCAGCACTTC. Translated, this is CASSLLQENIQHF.